Given below is one T cell receptor (beta chain) in context. This entry is derived from a study of blood T cell repertoires in COVID-19. The wider study: Nucleic acid was either cDNA or gDNA, and it came from T cells, B-cell-depleted T cells, or PBMCs.

Looked up from germline, CDR1 is SQVTM and CDR2 is ANQGSEA. V gave up 7 bases and J gave up 6 bases; unmatched junction bases: 9. CDR3 size: 13 residues. Original methodology: How many nucleated cells were present was estimated from reference gene primer amplification. TCRdb's table, derived via immunoSEQ multiplex PCR, lists solely in-frame clones and lacks some. D and trimming were read from the DNA, whereas the V and J calls and clone size are those reported in that table. Of around 250,000 clones in the sample, more than 70% were seen once. V usage is TRBV29-1 and J usage is TRBJ2-1; the match to TRBD1 covers 7 bases. The clonotype comes from a woman aged 18-29 years with acute or convalescent COVID-19. The sequencing input was peripheral blood. As DNA, the CDR3 is TGCAGCGGACAGGGAATCATAGGCAATGAGCAGTTCTTC. Encoded protein: CSGQGIIGNEQFF.